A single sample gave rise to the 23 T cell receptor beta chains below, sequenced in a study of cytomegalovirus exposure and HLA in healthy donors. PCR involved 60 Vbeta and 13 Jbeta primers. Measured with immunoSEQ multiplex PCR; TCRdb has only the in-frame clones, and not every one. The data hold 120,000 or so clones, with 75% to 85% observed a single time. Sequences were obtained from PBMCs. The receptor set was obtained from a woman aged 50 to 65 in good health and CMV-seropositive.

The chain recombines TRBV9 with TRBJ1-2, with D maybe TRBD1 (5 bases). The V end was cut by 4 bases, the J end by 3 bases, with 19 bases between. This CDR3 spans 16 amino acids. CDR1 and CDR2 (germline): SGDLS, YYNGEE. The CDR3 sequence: CASSPAPGGGDYGYTF. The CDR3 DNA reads TGTGCCAGCAGCCCAGCCCCGGGGGGGGGTGACTATGGCTACACCTTC.

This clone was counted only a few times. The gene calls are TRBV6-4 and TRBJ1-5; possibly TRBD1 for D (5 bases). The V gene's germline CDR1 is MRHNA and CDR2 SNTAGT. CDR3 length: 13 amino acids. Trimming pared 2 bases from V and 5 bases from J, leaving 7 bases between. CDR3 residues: CASSDRGYQPQHF. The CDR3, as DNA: TGTGCCAGCAGTGACAGGGGCTATCAGCCCCAGCATTTT.

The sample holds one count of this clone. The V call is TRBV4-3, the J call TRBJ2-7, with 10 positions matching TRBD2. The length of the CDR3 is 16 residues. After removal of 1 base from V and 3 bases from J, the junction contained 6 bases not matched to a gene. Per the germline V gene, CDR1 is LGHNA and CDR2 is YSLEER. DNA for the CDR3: TGCGCCAGCAGCCAAGGGGCTCTAGCGGGAGTCTACGAGCAGTACTTC. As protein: CASSQGALAGVYEQYF.

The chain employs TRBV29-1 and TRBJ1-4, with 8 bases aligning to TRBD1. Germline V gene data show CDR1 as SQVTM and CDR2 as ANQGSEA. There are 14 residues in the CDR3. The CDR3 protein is CSAALSGGNEKLFF. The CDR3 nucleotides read TGCAGTGCAGCTCTATCAGGGGGCAACGAAAAACTGTTTTTT.

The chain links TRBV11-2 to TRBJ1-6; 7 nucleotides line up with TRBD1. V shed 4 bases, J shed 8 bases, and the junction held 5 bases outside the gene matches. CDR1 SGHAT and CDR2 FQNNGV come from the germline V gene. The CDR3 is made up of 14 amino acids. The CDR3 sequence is CASSSDRFYSPLHF. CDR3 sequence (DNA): TGTGCCAGCAGCTCGGACAGGTTTTATTCACCCCTCCACTTT.

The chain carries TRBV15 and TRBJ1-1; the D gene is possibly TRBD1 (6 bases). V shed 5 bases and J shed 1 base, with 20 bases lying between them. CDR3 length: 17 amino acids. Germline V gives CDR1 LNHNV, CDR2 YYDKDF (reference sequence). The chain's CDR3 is CATSGSFAGARNTEAFF. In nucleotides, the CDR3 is TGTGCCACCAGCGGTAGCTTTGCGGGGGCTAGGAACACTGAAGCTTTCTTT.

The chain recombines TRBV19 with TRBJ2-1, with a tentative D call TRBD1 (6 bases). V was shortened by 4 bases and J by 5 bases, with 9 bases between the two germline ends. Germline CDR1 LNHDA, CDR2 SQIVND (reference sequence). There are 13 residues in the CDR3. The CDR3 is CASSTYRDNEQFF. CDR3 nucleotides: TGTGCCAGTAGTACCTACAGGGACAATGAGCAGTTCTTC.

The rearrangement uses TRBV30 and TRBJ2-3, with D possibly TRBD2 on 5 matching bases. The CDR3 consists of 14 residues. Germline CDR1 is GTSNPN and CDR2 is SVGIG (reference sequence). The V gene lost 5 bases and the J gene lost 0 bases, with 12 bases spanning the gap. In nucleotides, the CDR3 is TGTGCCTGGGGAGGCCCATCTAGCACAGATACGCAGTATTTT. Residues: CAWGGPSSTDTQYF.

The CDR3 nucleotides are TGTGCCAGCAGCTTAGAGGTCGGGACAGGGAACACTGAAGCTTTCTTT. This encodes CASSLEVGTGNTEAFF. The V and J genes are TRBV7-2 and TRBJ1-1; TRBD1 matches 8 bases. The CDR3 runs to 16 residues. Germline CDR1 reads SGHTA; CDR2 reads FQGNSA. Unmatched junction bases numbered 5, after V lost 1 base and J lost 1 base.

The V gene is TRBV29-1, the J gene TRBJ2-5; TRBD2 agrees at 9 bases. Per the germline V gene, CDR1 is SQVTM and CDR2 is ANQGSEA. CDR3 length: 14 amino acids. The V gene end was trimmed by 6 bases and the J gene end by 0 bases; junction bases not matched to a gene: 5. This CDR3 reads CSVVGLANQETQYF. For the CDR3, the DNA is TGCAGCGTAGTGGGACTAGCCAACCAAGAGACCCAGTACTTC.

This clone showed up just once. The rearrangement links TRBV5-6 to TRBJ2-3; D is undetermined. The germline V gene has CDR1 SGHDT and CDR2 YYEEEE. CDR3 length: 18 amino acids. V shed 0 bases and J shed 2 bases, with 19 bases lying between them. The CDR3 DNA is TGTGCCAGCAGCTTGGCAGCGTTCGGGTCCCCCCCCACAGATACGCAGTATTTT. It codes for CASSLAAFGSPPTDTQYF.

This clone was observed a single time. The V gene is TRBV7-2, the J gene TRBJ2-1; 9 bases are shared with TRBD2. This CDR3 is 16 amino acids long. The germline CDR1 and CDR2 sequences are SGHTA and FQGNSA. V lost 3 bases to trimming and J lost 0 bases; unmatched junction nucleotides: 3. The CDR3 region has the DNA TGTGCCAGCAGCTTGACTAGCGGATACTCCTACAATGAGCAGTTCTTC. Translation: CASSLTSGYSYNEQFF.

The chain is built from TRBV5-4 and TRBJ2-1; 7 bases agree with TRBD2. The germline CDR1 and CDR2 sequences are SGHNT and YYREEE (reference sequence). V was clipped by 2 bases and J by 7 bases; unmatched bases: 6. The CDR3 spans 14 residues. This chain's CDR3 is CASSFQRDINEQFF. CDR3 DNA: TGTGCCAGCAGCTTCCAGCGGGATATAAATGAGCAGTTCTTC.

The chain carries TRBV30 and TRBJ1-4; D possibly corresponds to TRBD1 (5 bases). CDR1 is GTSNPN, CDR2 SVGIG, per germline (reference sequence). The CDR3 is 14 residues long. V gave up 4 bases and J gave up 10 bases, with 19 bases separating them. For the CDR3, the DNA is TGTGCCTGGAACCCCGCGGGGCCCCCTGGAAAACTGTTTTTT. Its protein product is CAWNPAGPPGKLFF.

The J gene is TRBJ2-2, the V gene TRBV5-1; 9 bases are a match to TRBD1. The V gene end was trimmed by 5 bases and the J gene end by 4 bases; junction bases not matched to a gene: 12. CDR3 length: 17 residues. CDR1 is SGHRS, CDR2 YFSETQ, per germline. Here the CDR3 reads CASSRRSGQGLTGELFF. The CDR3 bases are TGCGCCAGCAGTAGGCGTTCGGGACAGGGACTCACCGGGGAGCTGTTTTTT.

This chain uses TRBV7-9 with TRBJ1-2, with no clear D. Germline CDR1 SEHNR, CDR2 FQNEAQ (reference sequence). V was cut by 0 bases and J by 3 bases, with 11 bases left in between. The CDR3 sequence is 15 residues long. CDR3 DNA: TGTGCCAGCAGCTTAGCGGAGGGCGGCTACTATGGCTACACCTTC. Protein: CASSLAEGGYYGYTF.

CDR3: CASSLGSRGEGEAFF. In DNA form, the CDR3 reads TGTGCCAGCAGCTTAGGTTCCAGGGGAGAGGGTGAAGCTTTCTTT. J is TRBJ1-1 and V is TRBV7-9; maybe TRBD1 (6 bases). In germline, CDR1 is SEHNR, CDR2 FQNEAQ (reference sequence). The ends were cut back, 1 base at V and 7 bases at J, with 16 bases in the middle. This CDR3 region has 15 residues.

The CDR3 sequence is CASSPGDRGHNEQYF. CDR3 DNA sequence: TGTGCCAGCTCACCTGGGGACAGGGGGCATAACGAGCAGTACTTC. The chain links TRBV18 to TRBJ2-7; TRBD1 aligns across 12 bases. CDR3 length equals 15 residues. J gave up 5 bases and V 3 bases, and 5 bases lay outside the gene matches. CDR1 is KGHSH and CDR2 is LQKENI in the germline V gene.

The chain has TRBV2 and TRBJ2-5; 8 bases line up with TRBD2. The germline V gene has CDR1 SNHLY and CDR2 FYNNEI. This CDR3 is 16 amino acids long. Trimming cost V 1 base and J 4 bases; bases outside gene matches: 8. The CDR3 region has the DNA TGTGCCAGCAGTGAAGTTAGGATAGCGGGATTAGAGACCCAGTACTTC. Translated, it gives CASSEVRIAGLETQYF.

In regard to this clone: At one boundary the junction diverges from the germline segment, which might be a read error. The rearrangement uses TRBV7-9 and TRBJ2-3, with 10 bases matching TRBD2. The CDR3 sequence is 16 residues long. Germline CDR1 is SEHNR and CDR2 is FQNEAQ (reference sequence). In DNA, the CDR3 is TGTGCCAGCAACTTAATGGTAGCGGGAGGCTCAGATACGCAGTATTTT. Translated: CASNLMVAGGSDTQYF.

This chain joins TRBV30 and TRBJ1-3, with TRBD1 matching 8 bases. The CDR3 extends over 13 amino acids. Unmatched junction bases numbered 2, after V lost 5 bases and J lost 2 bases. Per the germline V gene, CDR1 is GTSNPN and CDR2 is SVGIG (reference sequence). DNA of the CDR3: TGTGCCTGGGTACAGGGGGCTGGAAACACCATATATTTT. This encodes CAWVQGAGNTIYF.

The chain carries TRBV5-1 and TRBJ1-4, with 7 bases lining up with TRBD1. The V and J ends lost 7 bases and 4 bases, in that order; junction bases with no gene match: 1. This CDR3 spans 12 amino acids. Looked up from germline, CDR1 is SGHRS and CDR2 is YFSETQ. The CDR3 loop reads CASGTDNEKLFF. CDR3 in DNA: TGCGCCAGCGGGACAGATAATGAAAAACTGTTTTTT.

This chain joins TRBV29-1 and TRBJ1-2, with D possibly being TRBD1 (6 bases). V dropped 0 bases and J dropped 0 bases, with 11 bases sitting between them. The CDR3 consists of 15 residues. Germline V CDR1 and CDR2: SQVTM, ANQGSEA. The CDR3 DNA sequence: TGCAGCGTTGAAGATGGACAGACAGCTAACTATGGCTACACCTTC. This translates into CSVEDGQTANYGYTF.